Detailed here is one T cell receptor (beta chain). Its antigen is not identified. The record originates from a study of T cells in Graves' hyperthyroidism and ophthalmopathy. Whole-study results and caveats: Within blood appeared most thyroid clonotypes that had expanded above 0.001.

Amplification yielded TCR beta CDR3 regions, with RNA transcripts as the source. A set of HTBI primers served as the primers for a first-round RT-PCR of the TCR CDR3. TCRdb itself ran the multiplex PCR reads through MiXCR, one entry per CDR3 protein. The table lists a few hundred thousand distinct CDR3 sequences, 14% to 15% of them singletons. Uncontrolled infection, other autoimmune disease, pregnancy or lactation excluded patients. Fresh peripheral blood, approximately 9.1 ml, was the source of the PBMCs. The ends were cut back, 4 bases at V and 2 bases at J, with 15 bases in the middle. Germline assignment: CDR1 DFQATT and CDR2 SNEGSKA (reference sequence). The CDR3 runs 15 residues.

The rearrangement links TRBV20-1 to TRBJ2-1, with D possibly being TRBD2 (5 bases). The TCR was taken from a woman under 40 with Graves' hyperthyroidism. The specimen was blood. CDR3 amino acids: CSAIREAATYNEQFF. The CDR3 region has the DNA TGCAGTGCTATTCGGGAAGCAGCTACCTACAATGAGCAGTTCTTC.